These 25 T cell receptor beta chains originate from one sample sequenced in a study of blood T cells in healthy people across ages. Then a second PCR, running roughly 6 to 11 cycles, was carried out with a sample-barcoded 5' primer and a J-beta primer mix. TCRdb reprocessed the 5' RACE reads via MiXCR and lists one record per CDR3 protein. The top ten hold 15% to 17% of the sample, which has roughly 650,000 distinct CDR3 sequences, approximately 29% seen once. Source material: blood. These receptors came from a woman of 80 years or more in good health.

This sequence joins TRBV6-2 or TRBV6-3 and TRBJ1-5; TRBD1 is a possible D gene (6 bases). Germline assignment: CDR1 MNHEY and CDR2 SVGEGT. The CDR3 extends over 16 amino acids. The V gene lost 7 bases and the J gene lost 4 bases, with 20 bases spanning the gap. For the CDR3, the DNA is TGTGCCAGCACCGAGACGCGACAGGCCCCAAATCAGCCCCAGCATTTT. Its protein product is CASTETRQAPNQPQHF.

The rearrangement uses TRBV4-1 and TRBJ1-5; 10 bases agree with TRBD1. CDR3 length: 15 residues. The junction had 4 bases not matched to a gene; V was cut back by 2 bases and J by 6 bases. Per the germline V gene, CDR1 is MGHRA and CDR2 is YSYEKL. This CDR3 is CASSQPGQGVQPQHF. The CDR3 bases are TGCGCCAGCAGCCAACCAGGACAGGGGGTTCAGCCCCAGCATTTT.

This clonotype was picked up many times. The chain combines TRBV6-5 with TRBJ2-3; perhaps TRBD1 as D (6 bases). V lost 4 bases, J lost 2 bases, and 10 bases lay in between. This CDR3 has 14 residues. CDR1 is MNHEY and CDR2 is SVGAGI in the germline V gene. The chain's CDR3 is CASSSRTATDTQYF. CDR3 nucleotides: TGTGCCAGCAGTTCAAGGACAGCCACAGATACGCAGTATTTT.

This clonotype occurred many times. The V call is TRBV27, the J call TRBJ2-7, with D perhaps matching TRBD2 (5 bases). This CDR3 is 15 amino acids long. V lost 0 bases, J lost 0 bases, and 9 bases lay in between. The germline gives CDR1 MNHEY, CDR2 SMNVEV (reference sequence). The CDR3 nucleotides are TGTGCCAGCAGTTTATCGACGCGGGTCTCCTACGAGCAGTACTTC. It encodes CASSLSTRVSYEQYF.

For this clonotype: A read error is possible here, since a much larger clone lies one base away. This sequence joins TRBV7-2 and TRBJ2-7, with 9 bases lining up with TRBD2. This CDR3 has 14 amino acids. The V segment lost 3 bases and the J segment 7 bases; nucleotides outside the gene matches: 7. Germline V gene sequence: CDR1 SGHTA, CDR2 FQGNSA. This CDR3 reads CASSLGGGAKEQYF. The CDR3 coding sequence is TGTGCCAGCAGCTTGGGCGGGGGGGCGAAAGAGCAGTACTTC.

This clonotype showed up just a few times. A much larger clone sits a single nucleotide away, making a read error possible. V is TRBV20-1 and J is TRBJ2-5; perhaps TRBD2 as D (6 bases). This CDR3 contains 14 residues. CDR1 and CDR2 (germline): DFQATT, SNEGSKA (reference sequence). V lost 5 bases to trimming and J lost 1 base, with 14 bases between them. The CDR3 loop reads CSAPPGGSQETQYF. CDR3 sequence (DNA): TGCAGTGCTCCCCCTGGAGGGAGCCAAGAGACCCAGTACTTC.

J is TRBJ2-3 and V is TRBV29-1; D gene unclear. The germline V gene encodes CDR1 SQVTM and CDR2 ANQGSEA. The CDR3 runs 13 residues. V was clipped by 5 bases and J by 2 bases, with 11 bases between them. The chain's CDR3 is CSVSGRPTDTQYF. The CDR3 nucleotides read TGCAGCGTTTCGGGCAGGCCCACAGATACGCAGTATTTT.

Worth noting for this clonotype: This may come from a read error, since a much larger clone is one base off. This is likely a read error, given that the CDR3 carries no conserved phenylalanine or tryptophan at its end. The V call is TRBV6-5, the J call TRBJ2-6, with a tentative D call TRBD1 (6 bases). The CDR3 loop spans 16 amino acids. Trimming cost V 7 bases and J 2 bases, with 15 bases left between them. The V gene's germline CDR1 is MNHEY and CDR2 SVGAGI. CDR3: CASTIQGITGANVLTL. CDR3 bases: TGTGCCAGCACCATACAGGGAATTACTGGGGCCAACGTCCTGACTCTC.

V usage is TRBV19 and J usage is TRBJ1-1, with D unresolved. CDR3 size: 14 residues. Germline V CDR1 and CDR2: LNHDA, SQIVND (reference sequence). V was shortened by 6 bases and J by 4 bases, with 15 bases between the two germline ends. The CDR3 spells CASSPAARGTEAFF. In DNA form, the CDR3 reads TGTGCCAGTAGCCCGGCGGCGAGAGGCACTGAAGCTTTCTTT.

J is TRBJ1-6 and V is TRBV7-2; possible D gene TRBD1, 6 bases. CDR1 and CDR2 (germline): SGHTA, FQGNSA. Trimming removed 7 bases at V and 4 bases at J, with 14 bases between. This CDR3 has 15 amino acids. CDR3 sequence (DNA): TGTGCCAGCACCAAGGACAGCAGATATAATTCACCCCTCCACTTT. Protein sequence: CASTKDSRYNSPLHF.

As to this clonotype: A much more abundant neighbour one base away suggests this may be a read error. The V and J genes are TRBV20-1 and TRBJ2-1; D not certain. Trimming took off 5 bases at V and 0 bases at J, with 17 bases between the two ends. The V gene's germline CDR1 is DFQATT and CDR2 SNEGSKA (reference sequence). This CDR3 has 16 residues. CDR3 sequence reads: CSAPDRAQSSYNEQFF. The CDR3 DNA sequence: TGCAGTGCTCCTGATCGAGCCCAGAGCTCCTACAATGAGCAGTTCTTC.

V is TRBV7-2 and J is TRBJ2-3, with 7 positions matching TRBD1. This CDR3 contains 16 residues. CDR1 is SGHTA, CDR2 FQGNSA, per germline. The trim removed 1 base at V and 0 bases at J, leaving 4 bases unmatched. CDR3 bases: TGTGCCAGCAGCTTAGTCGGGGACAGCAGCACAGATACGCAGTATTTT. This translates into CASSLVGDSSTDTQYF.

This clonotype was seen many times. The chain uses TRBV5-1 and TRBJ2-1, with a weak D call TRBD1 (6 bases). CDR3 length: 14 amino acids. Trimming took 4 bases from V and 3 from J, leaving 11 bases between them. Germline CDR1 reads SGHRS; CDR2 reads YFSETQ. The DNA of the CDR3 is TGCGCCAGCAGCCTCGCCAGGGGCTACAATGAGCAGTTCTTC. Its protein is CASSLARGYNEQFF.

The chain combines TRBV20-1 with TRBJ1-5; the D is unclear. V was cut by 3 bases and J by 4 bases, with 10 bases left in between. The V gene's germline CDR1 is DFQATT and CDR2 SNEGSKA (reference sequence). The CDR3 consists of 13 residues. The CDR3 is CSASHWENQPQHF. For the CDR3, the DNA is TGCAGTGCTAGTCATTGGGAAAATCAGCCCCAGCATTTT.

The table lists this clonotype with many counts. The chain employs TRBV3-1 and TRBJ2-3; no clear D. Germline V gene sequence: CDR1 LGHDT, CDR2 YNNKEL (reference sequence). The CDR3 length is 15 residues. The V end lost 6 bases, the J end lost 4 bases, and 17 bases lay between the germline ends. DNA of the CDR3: TGTGCCAGCAGTCGGGCCCTCTCCCATGCAGATACGCAGTATTTT. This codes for CASSRALSHADTQYF.

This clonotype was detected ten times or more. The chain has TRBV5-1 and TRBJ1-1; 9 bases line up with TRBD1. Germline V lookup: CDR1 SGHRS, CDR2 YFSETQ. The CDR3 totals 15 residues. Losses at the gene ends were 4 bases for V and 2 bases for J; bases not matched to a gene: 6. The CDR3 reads CASSVGQGINTEAFF. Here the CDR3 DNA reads TGCGCCAGCAGCGTGGGACAGGGTATTAACACTGAAGCTTTCTTT.

CDR3 amino acids: CASSVRQGRETQYF. The CDR3 DNA reads TGTGCCAGCAGCGTAAGACAAGGCCGCGAGACCCAGTACTTC. V gene TRBV9 combines with J gene TRBJ2-5; D is undetermined. The CDR3 length is 14 residues. V was cut by 1 base and J by 5 bases, with 12 bases left in between. Germline loops: CDR1 SGDLS, CDR2 YYNGEE.

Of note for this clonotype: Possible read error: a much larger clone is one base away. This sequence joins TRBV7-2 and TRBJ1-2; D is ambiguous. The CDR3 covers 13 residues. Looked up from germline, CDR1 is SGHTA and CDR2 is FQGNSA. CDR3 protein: CASSHPMASGYTF. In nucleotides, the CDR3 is TGCGCCAGCAGCCACCCGATGGCCTCGGGCTACACCTTC.

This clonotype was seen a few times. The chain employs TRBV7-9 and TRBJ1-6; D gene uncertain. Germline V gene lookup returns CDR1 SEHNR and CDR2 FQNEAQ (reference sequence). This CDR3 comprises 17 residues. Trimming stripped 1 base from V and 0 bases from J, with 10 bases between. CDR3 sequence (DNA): TGTGCCAGCAGCTTAGGCTCCATTCTCTCCTATAATTCACCCCTCCACTTT. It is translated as CASSLGSILSYNSPLHF.

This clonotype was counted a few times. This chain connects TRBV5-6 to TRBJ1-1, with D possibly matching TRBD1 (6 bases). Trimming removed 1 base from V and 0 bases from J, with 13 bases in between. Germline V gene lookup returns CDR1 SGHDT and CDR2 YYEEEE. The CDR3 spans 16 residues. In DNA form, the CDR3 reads TGTGCCAGCAGCTTGTATACAGGGCGCATGAACACTGAAGCTTTCTTT. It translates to CASSLYTGRMNTEAFF.

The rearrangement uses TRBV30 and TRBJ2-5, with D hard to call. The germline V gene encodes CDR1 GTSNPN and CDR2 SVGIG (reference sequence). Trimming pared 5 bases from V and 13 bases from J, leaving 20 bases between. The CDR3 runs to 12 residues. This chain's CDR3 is CAWGPNTRGPYF. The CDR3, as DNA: TGTGCCTGGGGTCCGAATACCCGAGGTCCGTACTTC.

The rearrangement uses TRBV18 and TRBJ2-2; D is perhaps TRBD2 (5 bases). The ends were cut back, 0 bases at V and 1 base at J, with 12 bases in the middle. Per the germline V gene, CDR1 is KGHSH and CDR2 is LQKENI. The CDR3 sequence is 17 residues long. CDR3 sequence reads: CASSPPAGGQNTGELFF. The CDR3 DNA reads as TGTGCCAGCTCACCACCGGCGGGTGGTCAGAACACCGGGGAGCTGTTTTTT.

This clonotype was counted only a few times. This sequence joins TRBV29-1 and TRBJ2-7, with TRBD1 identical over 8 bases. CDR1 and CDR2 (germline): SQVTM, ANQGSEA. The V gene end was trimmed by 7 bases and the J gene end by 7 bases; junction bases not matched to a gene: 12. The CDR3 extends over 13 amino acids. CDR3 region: CSGGQGRWNEQYF. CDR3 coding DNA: TGCAGCGGTGGACAGGGTAGATGGAATGAGCAGTACTTC.

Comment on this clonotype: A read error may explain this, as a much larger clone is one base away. The CDR3 coding sequence is TGTGCCAGCAGCCGAGAATGGGGACGGGAGACCCGGTACTTC. It codes for CASSREWGRETRYF. The chain employs TRBV7-2 and TRBJ2-7; possible D gene TRBD2, 6 bases. This CDR3 spans 14 amino acids. V dropped 5 bases and J dropped 12 bases, with 23 bases sitting between them. Germline-derived CDR1 and CDR2 are SGHTA and FQGNSA.

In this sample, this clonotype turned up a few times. The CDR3 sequence: CARGQVENTEAFF. The CDR3 bases are TGTGCCCGAGGACAGGTGGAGAACACTGAAGCTTTCTTT. The chain has TRBV30 and TRBJ1-1; 7 bases are shared with TRBD1. CDR1 is GTSNPN and CDR2 is SVGIG in the germline V gene (reference sequence). Germline trimming cut 8 bases from V and 1 base from J; bases unmatched to any gene: 7. The CDR3 loop spans 13 amino acids.